The 2 T cell receptor beta chains below all came from one sample that was sequenced in a study of molecular identifiers for immune sequencing clone quantification. TCRdb ran MiXCR on the PCR reads and lists one entry per CDR3 protein. The sample includes over 50,000 distinct CDR3 sequences, just over 35% seen only once; the top ten take 3% to 4%. The sequencing input was naive CD8+ T cells from blood, with Jurkat cell RNA spiked in. Noted subset: FACS-sorted CD8+CD4-CCR7+CD45RA+ naive T cells. These receptors all stem from a human donor in good health. Some libraries in this study had Jurkat cell RNA spiked in.

As concerns this clonotype: At one end the junction does not follow the germline gene, possibly because of a read error. V and J are TRBV27 and TRBJ2-7; 8 nucleotides line up with TRBD2. From germline, CDR1 is MNHEY and CDR2 SMNVEV (reference sequence). The CDR3 has 14 amino acids. CDR3 sequence (DNA): TGTGCCAGCAGTTTCGGGAGGGGTTCCTGCGAGCAGTACTTC. Its translation is CASSFGRGSCEQYF.

On this clonotype itself: The CDR3 carries no conserved terminal phenylalanine or tryptophan, so it likely arises from a read error. This chain connects TRBV6-1 to TRBJ2-3; tentative D call: TRBD2 (7 bases). The CDR3 contains 14 residues. CDR1 and CDR2 from the germline V gene are MNHNS and SASEGT. V dropped 4 bases and J dropped 4 bases, with 12 bases sitting between them. For the CDR3, the DNA is TGTGCCAGCAGTGTGAGAGGGGGGGCAGATACGCAGTATTAT. Protein: CASSVRGGADTQYY.